The sequence of this TCR beta chain was determined in a study of cytomegalovirus exposure and HLA in healthy donors. The primer mix had 60 Vbeta and 13 Jbeta primers. Generated by immunoSEQ multiplex PCR, the TCRdb table keeps only in-frame clones and is missing some. The table includes approximately 110,000 clones, 73% detected once. Trimming removed 7 bases from V and 3 bases from J; junction bases left unmatched: 14. The CDR3 extends over 17 amino acids. The V gene's germline CDR1 is SQVTM and CDR2 ANQGSEA. The genes are TRBV29-1 and TRBJ2-1; 11 bases agree with TRBD2. The TCR originated in a man aged 35-49 years in good health and CMV-seronegative. The sample was PBMCs. The CDR3 nucleotides read TGCAGCGCTTCCGGCGCTAGCGGGGGGCGGAACTACAATGAGCAGTTCTTC. This gives the protein CSASGASGGRNYNEQFF.